What follows describes a single T cell receptor beta chain. The CDR3 runs to 17 residues. Trimming took 1 base from V and 1 from J; bases not matched to a gene: 5. CDR1 and CDR2 from the germline V gene are MGHRA and YSYEKL. One entry per CDR3 protein, called by TCRdb with MiXCR from the 5' RACE reads. There are roughly 1,500,000 distinct CDR3 sequences in the sample; roughly a third occur only once, and approximately 0.29% lies in the top ten. The data belong to a study of identical twins. The chain employs TRBV4-1 and TRBJ2-2, with TRBD1 matching over 8 bases. Sequencing was carried out using cord blood. This clonotype was sampled from a newborn girl in good health. As DNA, the CDR3 is TGCGCCAGCAGCCAAGGCCCCGGGACAGGGAACACCGGGGAGCTGTTTTTT. Residues: CASSQGPGTGNTGELFF.